This T cell receptor beta chain was retrieved from a study of shared clonotypes between healthy human individuals (dated by TCRdb to between 2020 and 2021). About the full investigation: Two women and a few men aged 18 to 49 years were included in the cohort. The study deeply sequenced blood TCR repertoires of about five healthy adults to estimate repertoire size and the extent of clonotype sharing between individuals. Different laboratories and diverse techniques were used to prepare libraries and sequence TCR repertoires, to increase sequencing depth and limit assay-specific biases. Leukapheresis yielded between about 0.94 and 9.5 billion PBMCs per donor.

Using the deep immunoSEQ assay, multiplex PCR amplified TCR CDR3 regions from genomic DNA. Extracted genomic DNA from each cell subset was distributed evenly across all wells of several immunoSEQ 96-well plates, and each plate was treated as a replicate. For unsorted PBMC, 250 to 350 ng genomic DNA, equal to approximately 30,000 T cell genomes, was loaded into each replicate PCR. Ten immunoSEQ deep assay plates were used to sequence unsorted PBMC genomic DNA. Purified libraries were measured with a Qubit 3.0 fluorometer, size-checked on a Bioanalyzer 2100, and measured again with the KAPA Library Quantification kit. Every immunoSEQ 96-well plate was sequenced on a dedicated single-read 150-cycle Illumina NextSeq 550 flow cell. The published analysis was carried out like this. The immunoSEQ output contained only junctional sequences without quality scores, so filtering could not match that applied to full-length reads. To assign V/J genes and CDR3, sequences were annotated using PyIR, a Python wrapper for IgBLAST v1.9, with IMGT germline references. Reads were filtered out if the reads had weak V/J assignments (E-value above 1e-6), no CDR3, stop codons, out-of-frame junctions, or ambiguous translated residues. V3J clonotypes were defined by identical inferred V gene, J gene, and CDR3 amino acid sequence. Percentage overlap between repertoires was computed as shared unique clonotypes divided by the size of the smaller repertoire. Richness of each repertoire was evaluated using RTK rarefaction, the Chao1 estimator, and Recon v2.1 estimates of unobserved clonotypes. The table was pulled from immuneACCESS by TCRdb, which kept in-frame rearrangements only. Such tables lose some clones; where checked, under half of the loss comes from unresolved V genes, and the rest has no known cause. That table furnishes V, J and clone size, whereas the DNA furnished D and trimming. Present in this sample are 450,000 to 650,000 clones, roughly four fifths of which were seen just once. The leading ten clones occupy around 13% of the sample.

The donors were healthy, HIV-negative adults with no recently reported acute infections or vaccinations. Every donor was a Caucasian adult residing in Nashville, Tennessee, USA. For unsorted samples, tens of millions of PBMCs were counted, and genomic DNA was extracted using the QIAamp DNA Blood Mini kit. Blood was collected by leukapheresis, and PBMCs were isolated by Ficoll-Histopaque density gradient centrifugation and then cryopreserved in liquid nitrogen vapor phase. The CDR3 runs 15 residues from the cysteine to the phenylalanine. Of all the DNA, just the CDR3 is kept, 45 bases in frame from base 1. Trimming costs V 2 bases and J 0 bases, and their ends lie 9 bases apart. The germline V gene (reference sequence) yields MNHNY for CDR1 and SVGAGI for CDR2. Comment on this clone: It has no known antigen specificity. No much larger clone exists at a distance of one base, and base qualities are not known.

Findings and caveats that apply to the study as a whole: The small number of donors limited the genetic and exposure-history diversity represented. Based on pairwise subsampling, the degree of clonotype sharing among donors was expected to be affected by sequencing depth. Only blood was sampled, and tissue TCR repertoires likely differ from those in blood.

The material sequenced was PBMCs. The source is a woman aged 40 to 50 in good health. Some clones in this sample may be carry-over from other donors' samples. The rearrangement joined TRBV6-6 to TRBJ2-3, with no confidently assigned D gene. The DNA sequence follows: TGTGCCAGCAGTTACGGTACAGCTAGCACAGATACGCAGTATTTT. Its protein product is CASSYGTASTDTQYF.